This entry lists 7 T cell receptor beta chains sequenced from one sample in a study of neurological immune-mediated disorders. TCRdb re-analysed the 5' RACE reads in MiXCR, keeping a single row per CDR3 protein. Here the sample spans 46,000 or so distinct CDR3 sequences, around 4% being singletons. Sequenced material: PBMCs. Receptors were obtained from a woman aged 60 to 75 with multiple sclerosis.

This clonotype has ten or more counts. The chain employs TRBV10-3 and TRBJ1-1; D is ambiguous. The CDR3 sequence is 14 residues long. Trimming cost V 3 bases and J 1 base, with 9 bases left between them. Germline V gene sequence: CDR1 ENHRY, CDR2 SYGVKD. The CDR3 loop reads CAISDLAANTEAFF. The DNA for the CDR3 is TGTGCCATCAGTGATCTGGCAGCGAACACTGAAGCTTTCTTT.

This chain joins TRBV4-3 and TRBJ2-6; maybe TRBD2 (5 bases). Trimming shortened V by 0 bases and J by 2 bases, and 8 bases separated the two germline ends. The germline V gene encodes CDR1 LGHNA and CDR2 YSLEER. The CDR3 is 16 amino acids. In DNA, the CDR3 is TGCGCCAGCAGCCAAGAAAGAGGGACTGGGGCCAACGTCCTGACTTTC. Protein sequence: CASSQERGTGANVLTF.

This clonotype has a count of ten or more. The chain uses TRBV6-2 or TRBV6-3 and TRBJ2-2; unclear D gene. The CDR3 extends over 13 amino acids. Per the germline V gene, CDR1 is MNHEY and CDR2 is SVGEGT. With 2 bases removed from V and 7 bases from J, the gap between germline ends came to 8 bases. DNA for the CDR3: TGTGCCAGCAGTTACGGTAGCATCGGGGAGCTGTTTTTT. Residues: CASSYGSIGELFF.

This clonotype was detected ten times or more. The chain uses TRBV7-2 and TRBJ2-5; D unresolved. CDR1 and CDR2 (germline): SGHTA, FQGNSA. This CDR3 spans 14 amino acids. V lost 1 base and J lost 3, with 9 bases in between. CDR3: CASSLVSAKETQYF. DNA of the CDR3: TGTGCCAGCAGCTTAGTATCGGCGAAAGAGACCCAGTACTTC.

This clonotype was detected a few times. This chain connects TRBV7-2 to TRBJ1-1; tentative D call: TRBD1 (6 bases). There are 13 residues in the CDR3. Between the trimmed V and J ends, which lost 3 bases and 7 bases, there was a span of 12 bases. Germline CDR1 is SGHTA and CDR2 is FQGNSA. Here the CDR3 reads CASSLGAEGEAFF. The CDR3 DNA reads TGTGCCAGCAGCTTGGGGGCAGAAGGTGAAGCTTTCTTT.

This clonotype was seen at least ten times. This rearrangement joins TRBV7-9 to TRBJ1-1, with 8 bases lining up with TRBD1. Germline CDR1 reads SEHNR; CDR2 reads FQNEAQ (reference sequence). The CDR3 runs 16 residues. Trimming cost V 4 bases and J 1 base; bases outside gene matches: 8. The CDR3 loop is CASSSPGQVKNTEAFF. As DNA, the CDR3 is TGTGCCAGCAGCTCGCCGGGACAGGTTAAGAACACTGAAGCTTTCTTT.

This clonotype turned up a few times. The DNA for the CDR3 is TGTGCCACCAGTGATTCGGACAGTCGCGGCACAGATACGCAGTATTTT. Translating gives CATSDSDSRGTDTQYF. V and J are TRBV24-1 and TRBJ2-3; D perhaps matches TRBD1 (6 bases). The CDR3 runs 16 residues. Germline loops: CDR1 KGHDR, CDR2 SFDVKD. Trimming took off 2 bases at V and 1 base at J, with 12 bases between the two ends.